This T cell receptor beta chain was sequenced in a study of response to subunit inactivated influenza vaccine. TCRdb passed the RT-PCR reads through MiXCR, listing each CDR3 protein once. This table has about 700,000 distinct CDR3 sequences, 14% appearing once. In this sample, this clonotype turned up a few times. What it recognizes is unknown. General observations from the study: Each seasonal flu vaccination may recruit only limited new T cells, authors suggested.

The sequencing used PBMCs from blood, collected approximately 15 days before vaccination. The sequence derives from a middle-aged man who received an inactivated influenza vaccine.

CDR3 sequence (DNA): TGTGCCGTCACAGGGGCGAACACCGGGGAGCTGTTTTTT. Amino acids: CAVTGANTGELFF. This sequence joins TRBV10-3 and TRBJ2-2; 7 positions match TRBD1. Germline V CDR1 and CDR2: ENHRY, SYGVKD. V was pared by 11 bases and J by 0 bases, with 3 bases of the junction left unmatched. This CDR3 region has 13 residues.